The 3 T cell receptor beta chains given below trace back to one sample, sequenced in a study of beta chain features in type 1 diabetes. Study results and caveats: TCRB CDR3s were moderately but significantly shorter in Type 1 diabetes patients in all four CD4+ subsets.

Their target antigens are unknown. Every bit of the isolated RNA underwent reverse transcription, so sequencing read expressed TCRB transcripts. The assay was immunoSEQ multiplex PCR, and TCRdb's table has in-frame clones only and misses some. The sample includes hundreds of thousands of clones, about a tenth of them seen just once. The sequencing input was naive CD4+ T cells from blood. The receptors come from a man aged 25 to 45 with type 1 diabetes.

The genes are TRBV7-9 and TRBJ2-3, with a weak D call TRBD2 (5 bases). CDR3 size: 14 residues. Germline CDR1 and CDR2: SEHNR and FQNEAQ (reference sequence). Trimming left V 7 bases short and J 5 bases short, with 16 bases between. CDR3 loop: CASNSPDSGDTQYF. The CDR3 DNA follows: TGTGCCAGCAACTCGCCGGACTCCGGAGATACGCAGTATTTT.

The chain is built from TRBV10-3 and TRBJ1-2, with 7 positions matching TRBD1. There are 13 residues in the CDR3. CDR1 and CDR2 from the germline V gene are ENHRY and SYGVKD. Trimming at V came to 5 bases and at J to 3 bases, leaving 3 bases not matched to a gene. The CDR3 coding sequence is TGTGCCATCAGTCTAACAGGGGACTATGGCTACACCTTC. It is translated as CAISLTGDYGYTF.

This clone has only a few counts. The rearrangement uses TRBV11-2 and TRBJ2-7, with a possible D match to TRBD2 (6 bases). From germline, CDR1 is SGHAT and CDR2 FQNNGV. The CDR3 loop spans 14 amino acids. V was trimmed by 5 bases and J by 2 bases, leaving 13 bases between them. CDR3 region: CASSPGTPPYEQYF. In DNA, the CDR3 is TGTGCCAGCAGCCCCGGGACTCCACCCTACGAGCAGTACTTC.